The next 27 T cell receptor beta chains were all read from a single sample in a study of vaccination effects on CD4 cells after COVID-19. Produced via immunoSEQ multiplex PCR; TCRdb's table is partial and in-frame only. The table lists around 25,000 clones, roughly 70% of them singletons. Their antigen targets remain unknown. ViraFEST used viral peptide pools to expand antigen-specific CD4+ T cells before sequencing. Researchers isolated CD4+ T cells once roughly nine days of culture had elapsed. According to the study, vaccine recipients showed no prior SARS-CoV-2 infection and negative nucleocapsid antibodies. The source material was CD4+ T cells from PBMCs cultured with HCoV-NL63 spike peptides, sampled before COVID-19 vaccination. Receptors were obtained from a human donor who received a COVID-19 vaccine.

The chain links TRBV25-1 to TRBJ2-6; 7 nucleotides agree with TRBD2. With 4 bases clipped from V and 0 bases from J, the junction kept 6 bases outside the gene matches. From germline, CDR1 is MGHDK and CDR2 SYGVNS. The CDR3 has 17 residues. CDR3 region: CASSVTRGYSGANVLTF. The DNA for the CDR3 is TGTGCCAGCAGTGTGACGCGGGGGTACTCTGGGGCCAACGTCCTGACTTTC.

In this sample, this clone turned up a few times. J is TRBJ2-2 and V is TRBV19, with 7 bases matching TRBD2. The germline CDR1 and CDR2 sequences are LNHDA and SQIVND (reference sequence). Trimming took 0 bases from V and 6 from J; bases not matched to a gene: 10. The CDR3 consists of 17 residues. This chain's CDR3 is CASSIEKTSSISGELFF. The CDR3 DNA reads as TGTGCCAGTAGTATAGAAAAGACTAGCTCGATTTCCGGGGAGCTGTTTTTT.

This sequence joins TRBV2 and TRBJ2-1, with D unclear. V was shortened by 3 bases and J by 6 bases, with 6 bases between the two germline ends. Germline values: CDR1 SNHLY, CDR2 FYNNEI. This CDR3 has 12 amino acids. CDR3 nucleotides: TGTGCCAGCAGTGATGGCTTCAATGAGCAGTTCTTC. This codes for CASSDGFNEQFF.

The chain carries TRBV6-6 and TRBJ2-4; D remains unclear. This CDR3 has 14 amino acids. Trimming removed 5 bases at V and 5 bases at J, with 13 bases between. Germline CDR1 and CDR2: MNHNY and SVGAGI (reference sequence). CDR3 region: CASSTPELQNIQYF. CDR3 nucleotides: TGTGCCAGCAGTACCCCCGAGCTTCAAAACATTCAGTACTTC.

This chain links TRBV19 with TRBJ2-2; maybe TRBD1 (5 bases). Trimming took 3 bases from V and 3 from J, leaving 17 bases between them. Germline CDR1 is LNHDA and CDR2 is SQIVND (reference sequence). The CDR3 extends over 17 amino acids. The CDR3 protein is CASSMLLGRRDTGELFF. For the CDR3, the DNA is TGTGCCAGTAGTATGTTGTTGGGGCGCAGGGACACCGGGGAGCTGTTTTTT.

The V call is TRBV5-4, the J call TRBJ2-1; tentative D call: TRBD2 (6 bases). The CDR3 length is 17 residues. Germline CDR1 is SGHNT and CDR2 is YYREEE (reference sequence). Trimming took 1 base from V and 3 from J, leaving 17 bases between them. CDR3 sequence (DNA): TGTGCCAGCAGCTTGCTGCACGACACTAGCCTCTACAATGAGCAGTTCTTC. It translates to CASSLLHDTSLYNEQFF.

The chain couples TRBV19 to TRBJ1-2, with D possibly TRBD1 on 5 matching bases. Per the germline V gene, CDR1 is LNHDA and CDR2 is SQIVND (reference sequence). The CDR3 is 13 residues long. V was shortened by 7 bases and J by 1 base, with 10 bases between the two germline ends. The CDR3 reads CASNRDFNYGYTF. CDR3 coding DNA: TGTGCCAGTAACCGGGACTTTAACTATGGCTACACCTTC.

V usage is TRBV6-1 and J usage is TRBJ1-1; D uncertain. Trimming removed 1 base from V and 4 bases from J, with 7 bases in between. This CDR3 contains 13 residues. Germline V gene data show CDR1 as MNHNS and CDR2 as SASEGT. The CDR3 here is CASSEVEATEAFF. The CDR3 DNA sequence: TGTGCCAGCAGTGAAGTAGAGGCCACTGAAGCTTTCTTT.

V gene TRBV15 combines with J gene TRBJ2-7, with D perhaps given as TRBD1 or TRBD2 (5 bases each). The CDR3 is 13 amino acids. V dropped 0 bases and J dropped 9 bases, with 12 bases sitting between them. CDR1 LNHNV and CDR2 YYDKDF come from the germline V gene (reference sequence). The CDR3 loop reads CATSRDLSGPQYF. Here the CDR3 DNA reads TGTGCCACCAGCAGAGATCTGTCGGGGCCGCAGTACTTC.

In this sample, this clone turned up a few times. The chain employs TRBV4-1 and TRBJ2-7; 7 bases fit TRBD2. The CDR3 covers 16 residues. The V segment lost 2 bases and the J segment 2 bases; nucleotides outside the gene matches: 9. Germline-derived CDR1 and CDR2 are MGHRA and YSYEKL. The CDR3 is CASSQTRLATPYEQYF. For the CDR3, the DNA is TGCGCCAGCAGCCAAACCAGACTAGCCACCCCCTACGAGCAGTACTTC.

J is TRBJ1-6 and V is TRBV7-2, with unresolved D. Trimming stripped 4 bases from V and 10 bases from J, with 17 bases between. Germline V CDR1 and CDR2: SGHTA, FQGNSA. The CDR3 is made up of 15 amino acids. CDR3 nucleotide sequence: TGTGCCAGCAGCTCGACGAGTAGGTTTATCTCACCCCTCCACTTT. As protein: CASSSTSRFISPLHF. Supplemented by reference TRBV7-2 and TRBJ1-6, the full variable domain reads GAGVSQSPSNKVTEKGKDVELRCDPISGHTALYWYRQSLGQGLEFLIYFQGNSAPDKSGLPSDRFSAERTGGSVSTLTIQRTQQEDSAVYLCASSSTSRFISPLHFGNGTRLTVT.

In its sample, this clone was seen a few times. The chain joins TRBV6-6 to TRBJ1-1; D is possibly TRBD1 (6 bases). CDR1 and CDR2 from the germline V gene are MNHNY and SVGAGI (reference sequence). There are 15 residues in the CDR3. Trimming removed 4 bases at V and 0 bases at J, with 12 bases between. The CDR3 sequence: CASSLRGELNTEAFF. DNA for the CDR3: TGTGCCAGCAGTTTAAGGGGGGAGCTGAACACTGAAGCTTTCTTT.

This clone was observed a single time. The genes are TRBV6-5 and TRBJ1-6; D remains ambiguous. The CDR3 contains 13 residues. Germline assignment: CDR1 MNHEY and CDR2 SVGAGI. Trimming took off 7 bases at V and 5 bases at J, with 9 bases between the two ends. The CDR3 here is CASTRRDNSPLHF. CDR3 DNA sequence: TGTGCCAGCACCCGTCGGGATAATTCACCCCTCCACTTT.

In this sample, this clone is medium-sized. V is TRBV28 and J is TRBJ1-2; a possible D gene is TRBD1 (5 bases). This CDR3 is built from 14 residues. Germline values: CDR1 MDHEN, CDR2 SYDVKM. V was pared by 6 bases and J by 4 bases, with 15 bases between. The CDR3 loop is CASRAHSGGYGYTF. CDR3 in DNA: TGTGCCAGCAGGGCACACTCGGGGGGCTATGGCTACACCTTC.

The chain joins TRBV6-5 to TRBJ1-3; a weak D match, TRBD1 (6 bases). V was cut by 7 bases and J by 10 bases, with 17 bases left in between. Germline V gene data show CDR1 as MNHEY and CDR2 as SVGAGI. The CDR3 runs 13 residues. CDR3: CASTQQGTGTIYF. In nucleotides, the CDR3 is TGTGCCAGCACCCAACAGGGTACCGGGACCATATATTTT.

This clone has just one count. The rearrangement uses TRBV18 and TRBJ2-7; D unclear. The germline CDR1 and CDR2 sequences are KGHSH and LQKENI. The CDR3 consists of 14 residues. V was trimmed by 2 bases and J by 6 bases, leaving 14 bases between them. The CDR3 nucleotides read TGTGCCAGCTCACCAAGTACCCAAGGAGTCGAGCAGTACTTC. Encoded protein: CASSPSTQGVEQYF.

The chain combines TRBV11-3 with TRBJ1-1; perhaps TRBD1 as D (5 bases). The CDR3 spans 13 residues. V shed 4 bases and J shed 8 bases, with 14 bases lying between them. Looked up from germline, CDR1 is SGHNT and CDR2 is YENEEA. CDR3 region: CASSSDSRTEAFF. CDR3 DNA sequence: TGTGCCAGCAGCTCCGACAGTAGGACCGAAGCTTTCTTT.

V is TRBV7-2 and J is TRBJ1-2; 9 nucleotides align to TRBD1. The V segment lost 0 bases and the J segment 6 bases; nucleotides outside the gene matches: 5. Germline assignment: CDR1 SGHTA and CDR2 FQGNSA. This CDR3 is 15 amino acids long. In DNA, the CDR3 is TGTGCCAGCAGCTTAGCAGACAGGGGGAGAGATGGCTACACCTTC. Protein: CASSLADRGRDGYTF.

V is TRBV10-1 and J is TRBJ2-6; D tentatively fits TRBD1 or TRBD2 (5 bases each). V lost 4 bases to trimming and J lost 1 base, with 8 bases between them. Germline V CDR1 and CDR2: WNHNN, SYGVQD (reference sequence). The CDR3 extends over 15 amino acids. DNA for the CDR3: TGCGCCAGCAGTGCGGGGCTGTCTGGGGCCAACGTCCTGACTTTC. This encodes CASSAGLSGANVLTF.

This rearrangement joins TRBV4-1 to TRBJ2-7; D is ambiguous. CDR3 length: 17 amino acids. Trimming stripped 4 bases from V and 2 bases from J, with 21 bases between. Germline CDR1 and CDR2: MGHRA and YSYEKL. CDR3 sequence (DNA): TGCGCCAGCAGCCTAAACCGTCGGACGGATGCTACCTACGAGCAGTACTTC. Protein: CASSLNRRTDATYEQYF.

V and J are TRBV7-2 and TRBJ1-2, with D hard to call. V was trimmed by 4 bases and J by 6 bases, leaving 15 bases between them. In germline, CDR1 is SGHTA, CDR2 FQGNSA. The CDR3 extends over 14 amino acids. This CDR3 reads CASSSGQRANGYTF. The CDR3 DNA sequence: TGTGCCAGCAGCTCCGGGCAACGGGCCAATGGCTACACCTTC.

This chain joins TRBV6-5 and TRBJ2-5; maybe TRBD2 (5 bases). Germline V gene data show CDR1 as MNHEY and CDR2 as SVGAGI. V shed 6 bases and J shed 0 bases, with 11 bases lying between them. This CDR3 spans 14 amino acids. CDR3 protein: CASRPGLNQETQYF. In nucleotides, the CDR3 is TGTGCCAGCAGGCCCGGACTTAACCAAGAGACCCAGTACTTC.

This chain connects TRBV30 to TRBJ2-3; tentative D call: TRBD2 (6 bases). There are 14 residues in the CDR3. Germline CDR1 reads GTSNPN; CDR2 reads SVGIG (reference sequence). Between the trimmed V and J ends, which lost 4 bases and 3 bases, there was a span of 14 bases. This CDR3 reads CAWTFWAGTDTQYF. The CDR3 DNA sequence: TGTGCCTGGACCTTCTGGGCGGGGACAGATACGCAGTATTTT.

By sample fraction, this clone is large. The chain has TRBV6-5 and TRBJ1-3, with D perhaps matching TRBD1 (6 bases). Trimming took 7 bases from V and 2 from J, leaving 15 bases between them. From germline, CDR1 is MNHEY and CDR2 SVGAGI. CDR3 size: 15 residues. CDR3 sequence (DNA): TGTGCCAGCATTATGATGGGGGGCGCTGGAAACACCATATATTTT. Encoded protein: CASIMMGGAGNTIYF.

The chain combines TRBV10-3 with TRBJ1-2; 9 nucleotides line up with TRBD1. V lost 6 bases, J lost 5 bases, and 7 bases stayed unmatched. Germline loops: CDR1 ENHRY, CDR2 SYGVKD. The CDR3 length is 14 residues. This chain's CDR3 is CAISAGGTGYGYTF. The CDR3 DNA is TGTGCCATCAGCGCCGGTGGGACAGGGTATGGCTACACCTTC.

The chain is built from TRBV12-5 and TRBJ1-6; D is uncertain. This CDR3 spans 16 amino acids. V lost 0 bases and J 3 bases, leaving 9 bases between the germline ends. Germline CDR1 and CDR2: LGHNT and FRNRAP. The DNA for the CDR3 is TGTGCTAGTGGTTTGGTCGGTGTGTACTATAATTCACCCCTCCACTTT. This codes for CASGLVGVYYNSPLHF.

The chain combines TRBV6-5 with TRBJ1-1, with D perhaps TRBD1 (5 bases). The ends were cut back, 7 bases at V and 2 bases at J, with 11 bases in the middle. The germline V gene encodes CDR1 MNHEY and CDR2 SVGAGI. CDR3 length equals 13 residues. The CDR3 protein is CASTLTANTEAFF. In DNA form, the CDR3 reads TGTGCCAGCACTCTGACAGCAAACACTGAAGCTTTCTTT.